The TCR beta chain under discussion was sequenced for a study of cytomegalovirus exposure and HLA in healthy donors. As for the study in general: Earlier, some 180 million T cells were analyzed, and around 100 million unique TCR beta sequences were found among them.

Study-wide points: Association with HLA alleles at 0.05 false discovery rate was found for 16,951 TCR beta sequences in a later analysis.

V lost 0 bases, J lost 0 bases, and 11 bases lay in between. The CDR3 extends over 16 amino acids. Germline CDR1 reads SGHVS; CDR2 reads FQNEAQ. PCR amplification relied on 60 Vbeta primers (plus 13 Jbeta primers). The authors' processing: It was a later analysis that counted tens of millions of unique TCR beta chains, of which about 10 million were shared. Using immunoSEQ multiplex PCR, the repertoire was profiled, and TCRdb retains in-frame clones only, with some absent. The DNA was the basis for D and trimming; V, J and clone size are from that table. Altogether about 160,000 clones are present, over 80% being singletons, with the ten largest covering around 1.3%. The count of this clone is one. The antigen remains unidentified.

This clonotype originated in a boy between 2 and 10 years old in good health and CMV-seronegative. The chain links TRBV7-8 to TRBJ1-2; tentatively, D is TRBD1 (6 bases). Specimen: PBMCs. The CDR3 DNA reads TGTGCCAGCAGCTTAGCAAAAGAGGGGGCTAACTATGGCTACACCTTC. As protein: CASSLAKEGANYGYTF.